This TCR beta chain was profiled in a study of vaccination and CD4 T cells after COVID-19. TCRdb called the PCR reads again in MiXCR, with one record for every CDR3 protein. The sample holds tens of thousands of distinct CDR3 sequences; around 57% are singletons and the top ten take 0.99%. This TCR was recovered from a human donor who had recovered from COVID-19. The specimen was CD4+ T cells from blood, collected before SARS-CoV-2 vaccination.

The CDR3 is CASSLADTGFSPLHF. CDR3 DNA sequence: TGTGCCAGCAGCTTAGCGGATACAGGTTTTTCACCCCTCCACTTT. The genes are TRBV7-6 and TRBJ1-6; possible D gene TRBD1, 5 bases. Germline values: CDR1 SGHVS, CDR2 FNYEAQ. This CDR3 region has 15 residues. V lost 0 bases, J lost 9 bases, and 12 bases lay in between.